This T cell receptor (beta chain) was sequenced in a study of OX40 agonist ivuxolimab in advanced cancers. Study-level information: Every 2 weeks, patients got intravenous ivuxolimab at one of six dose levels (0.01-10 mg/kg).

The CDR3 is 13 residues long. Germline CDR1 and CDR2: MNHEY and SVGAGI. V dropped 6 bases and J dropped 2 bases, with 11 bases sitting between them. Repertoires were generated with immunoSEQ multiplex PCR, while TCRdb's copy carries only in-frame clones and drops some. The data contain 55,000 to 65,000 clones, 80% to 90% of them seen just once; the ten biggest clones take up roughly 0.77%. This TCR was recovered from an adult with an advanced solid tumor such as melanoma, head and neck, liver or kidney cancer. The genes are TRBV6-5 and TRBJ2-7; D remains ambiguous. Source: CD4+ or CD8+ T cells sorted from blood, taken in a trial of the OX40 agonist ivuxolimab. The CDR3 DNA follows: TGTGCCAGCAGCAACATGGCCCCCTACGAGCAGTACTTC. Residues: CASSNMAPYEQYF.